This TCR beta chain came from a study of Ad26.COV2.S vaccination and SARS-CoV-2 variants. Points from the study as a whole: People given the vaccine had a wider spike-specific TCR breadth than placebo recipients did. Measurements of TCR breadth and depth may have given underestimates of the total T cell responses.

The treatment was: roughly 18 received Ad26.COV2.S at low or high dose, single or two shots; 5 received placebo; per-sample allocation not given. Each sample was drawn 63 days after the first injection (of vaccine or placebo). Donation was by an adult aged 18-55 years who was in Boston. The data were produced by immunoSEQ multiplex PCR, yet TCRdb's version contains in-frame clones alone and is incomplete. The sample shows more than 350,000 clones, about nine tenths of them seen only once. Regarding this clone: Its matching antigen is unknown.

This CDR3 region has 16 residues. Per the germline V gene, CDR1 is SGHKS and CDR2 is YYEKEE (reference sequence). The V end lost 0 bases, the J end lost 0 bases, and 12 bases lay between the germline ends. This specimen consisted of peripheral blood, obtained in a trial of Ad26.COV2.S vaccine versus placebo. The sequence was collected from a person aged 18-60 years who received the Ad26.COV2.S COVID-19 vaccine or a placebo. The rearrangement links TRBV5-5 to TRBJ2-5; D is unclear. CDR3 loop: CASSLEAEVYQETQYF. The CDR3 coding sequence is TGTGCCAGCAGCTTGGAGGCAGAGGTGTACCAAGAGACCCAGTACTTC.